This TCR beta chain emerged from a study of T cell responses to AZD1222 COVID-19 vaccine. This CDR3 has 17 amino acids. CDR1 is MNHNS, CDR2 SASEGT, per germline. Unmatched junction bases numbered 10, after V lost 4 bases and J lost 1 base. This table comes from immunoSEQ multiplex PCR, and its TCRdb copy is limited to in-frame clones, with some not included. The sample lists some 180,000 clones; roughly 90% were seen once. This sequence originates from an adult who received the AZD1222 COVID-19 vaccine. Source: peripheral blood, taken 28 days after the second AZD1222 dose. The chain recombines TRBV6-1 with TRBJ1-5; the match to TRBD1 covers 7 bases. The CDR3 DNA reads TGTGCCAGCAGTGGGGAGGGGGCTGTTTTAAGCAATCAGCCCCAGCATTTT. Encoded protein: CASSGEGAVLSNQPQHF.